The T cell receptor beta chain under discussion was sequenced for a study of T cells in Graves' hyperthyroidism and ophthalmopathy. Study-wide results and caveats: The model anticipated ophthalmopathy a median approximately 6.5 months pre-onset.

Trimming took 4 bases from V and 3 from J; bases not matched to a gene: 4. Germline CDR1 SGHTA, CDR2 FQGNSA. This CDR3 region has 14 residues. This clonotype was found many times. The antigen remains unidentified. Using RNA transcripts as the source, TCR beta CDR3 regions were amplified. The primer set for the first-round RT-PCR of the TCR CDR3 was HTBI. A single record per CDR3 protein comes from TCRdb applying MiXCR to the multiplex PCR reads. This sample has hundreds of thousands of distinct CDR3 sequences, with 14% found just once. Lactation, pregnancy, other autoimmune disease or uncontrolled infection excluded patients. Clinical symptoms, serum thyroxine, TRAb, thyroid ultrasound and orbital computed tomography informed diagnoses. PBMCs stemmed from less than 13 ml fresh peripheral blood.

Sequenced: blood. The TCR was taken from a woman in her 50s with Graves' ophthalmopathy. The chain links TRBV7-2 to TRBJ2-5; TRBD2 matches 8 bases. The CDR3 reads CASSSIAGKETQYF. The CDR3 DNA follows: TGTGCCAGCAGCTCCATAGCGGGAAAAGAGACCCAGTACTTC.